Below are 28 T cell receptor beta chains sequenced from a single sample in a study of blood T cell repertoires in COVID-19. Profiling relied on immunoSEQ multiplex PCR, and the TCRdb table lists in-frame clones only, not all of them. Here the sample spans about 150,000 clones, about 85% being singletons. The sequenced sample was peripheral blood. Source of these receptors: a human donor with COVID-19, enrolled during active disease. The donor label of this sample is uncertain.

The chain is built from TRBV12-3 or TRBV12-4 and TRBJ2-1; D unclear. The V end lost 1 base, the J end lost 15 bases, and 16 bases lay between the germline ends. CDR3 size: 13 residues. CDR3 sequence reads: CASSLVRALHAFF. DNA for the CDR3: TGTGCCAGCAGTTTAGTCCGCGCTCTCCACGCGTTCTTC.

In this sample, this clone turned up once. The V call is TRBV9, the J call TRBJ2-3, with D unresolved. Looked up from germline, CDR1 is SGDLS and CDR2 is YYNGEE. V was cut by 0 bases and J by 6 bases, with 5 bases left in between. The CDR3 totals 12 residues. The CDR3 DNA is TGTGCCAGCAGCGTAGGCGGCGATACGCAGTATTTT. Encoded protein: CASSVGGDTQYF.

This clone appeared once. The chain uses TRBV6-5 and TRBJ1-5; D possibly corresponds to TRBD1 (5 bases). The CDR3 runs 14 residues. From germline, CDR1 is MNHEY and CDR2 SVGAGI. V gave up 7 bases and J gave up 5 bases, with 15 bases separating them. The CDR3 DNA is TGTGCCAGCACTTGGAGGGGACCCTATCAGCCCCAGCATTTT. Translated: CASTWRGPYQPQHF.

V and J are TRBV3-1 (or the pseudogene TRBV3-2) and TRBJ2-5, with D possibly matching TRBD2 (5 bases). Germline V gives CDR1 LGHDT, CDR2 YNNKEL (reference sequence). The ends were cut back, 4 bases at V and 5 bases at J, with 11 bases in the middle. CDR3 length: 13 residues. CDR3 in amino acids: CASSLGGEETQYF. CDR3 nucleotides: TGTGCCAGCAGCCTCGGAGGTGAGGAGACCCAGTACTTC.

The DNA for the CDR3 is TGTGCCAGCAGCCAAGGGGTGGCAGGGGGGCAGGAGACCCAGTACTTC. It translates to CASSQGVAGGQETQYF. The chain combines TRBV3-1 (or the pseudogene TRBV3-2) with TRBJ2-5; possibly TRBD1 for D (7 bases). With 1 base removed from V and 5 bases from J, the gap between germline ends came to 17 bases. Germline CDR1 is LGHDT and CDR2 is YNNKEL (reference sequence). The CDR3 is 16 residues long.

This chain links TRBV6-6 with TRBJ1-6; tentative D call: TRBD1 (5 bases). Deletions cut 0 bases from V and 15 bases from J, with 18 bases between. This CDR3 region has 15 residues. Per germline, CDR1 MNHNY and CDR2 SVGAGI (reference sequence). This chain's CDR3 is CASSYSEPMTALLHF. Here the CDR3 DNA reads TGTGCCAGCAGTTACTCCGAACCGATGACAGCTCTCCTCCACTTT.

This clone was seen once. This sequence joins TRBV4-1 and TRBJ2-5, with TRBD2 as a possible D gene (5 bases). Germline V lookup: CDR1 MGHRA, CDR2 YSYEKL. Between the trimmed V and J ends, which lost 3 bases and 5 bases, there was a span of 13 bases. The CDR3 is 14 residues long. CDR3 amino acids: CASSQPGDLETQYF. The CDR3 DNA reads as TGCGCCAGCAGCCAGCCCGGGGATCTCGAGACCCAGTACTTC.

This chain joins TRBV7-9 and TRBJ1-2, with 7 bases fitting TRBD1. Looked up from germline, CDR1 is SEHNR and CDR2 is FQNEAQ (reference sequence). The CDR3 has 15 amino acids. V was clipped by 0 bases and J by 4 bases; unmatched bases: 5. As DNA, the CDR3 is TGTGCCAGCAGCTTAGCAGGGGGCTTAGGCTATGGCTACACCTTC. Protein: CASSLAGGLGYGYTF.

This chain uses TRBV11-2 with TRBJ2-7; D is uncertain. The germline V and J ends were trimmed by 5 bases and 6 bases, with 14 bases remaining between them. Germline loops: CDR1 SGHAT, CDR2 FQNNGV. The CDR3 is 13 residues long. CDR3 sequence: CASSATGVGEQYF. The CDR3 nucleotides read TGTGCCAGCAGCGCGACCGGAGTTGGCGAGCAGTACTTC. Together with reference TRBV11-2 and TRBJ2-7, the CDR3 gives the full variable domain: EAGVAQSPRYKIIEKRQSVAFWCNPISGHATLYWYQQILGQGPKLLIQFQNNGVVDDSQLPKDRFSAERLKGVDSTLKIQPAKLEDSAVYLCASSATGVGEQYFGPGTRLTVT.

The V call is TRBV4-1, the J call TRBJ2-3, with 8 nucleotides matching TRBD1. Germline V CDR1 and CDR2: MGHRA, YSYEKL. V was clipped by 1 base and J by 4 bases; unmatched bases: 13. The CDR3 totals 18 residues. CDR3 nucleotide sequence: TGCGCCAGCAGCCAAGGACGGTTCAGGGGGCGCGGGGCAGATACGCAGTATTTT. Its protein is CASSQGRFRGRGADTQYF.

CDR3 DNA sequence: TGTGCCAGCAGCAAACCACGTGAGGCTGAAGCTTTCTTT. Its translation: CASSKPREAEAFF. The chain couples TRBV21-1 to TRBJ1-1. TRBV21-1 is deemed a pseudogene. The CDR3 length is 13 residues.

This rearrangement joins TRBV2 to TRBJ1-5; 8 bases fit TRBD1. The CDR3 is 15 residues long. CDR1 is SNHLY, CDR2 FYNNEI, per germline. The V and J ends lost 5 bases and 1 base, in that order; junction bases with no gene match: 4. The CDR3 here is CASSSTGGSNQPQHF. The CDR3 DNA follows: TGTGCCAGCAGTTCCACAGGGGGAAGCAATCAGCCCCAGCATTTT.

The chain is built from TRBV28 and TRBJ1-3, with 8 bases fitting TRBD1. The trim removed 10 bases at V and 2 bases at J, leaving 10 bases unmatched. Germline V gives CDR1 MDHEN, CDR2 SYDVKM. This CDR3 spans 15 amino acids. The CDR3 here is CATYVGQGTGNTIYF. CDR3 DNA: TGTGCCACCTACGTTGGACAGGGCACTGGAAACACCATATATTTT.

The chain joins TRBV7-3 to TRBJ2-1; TRBD1 aligns across 9 bases. The CDR3 loop spans 18 amino acids. J gave up 8 bases and V 2 bases, and 16 bases lay outside the gene matches. CDR1 and CDR2 (germline): SGHTA, FQGTGA. This CDR3 is CASSLYNWGTGPIYEQFF. The CDR3 region has the DNA TGTGCCAGCAGCTTATACAATTGGGGGACAGGGCCAATTTATGAGCAGTTCTTC.

The chain joins TRBV5-6 to TRBJ2-5, with 7 bases aligning to TRBD2. The CDR3 totals 14 residues. Germline loops: CDR1 SGHDT, CDR2 YYEEEE. V gave up 2 bases and J gave up 5 bases; unmatched junction bases: 6. The CDR3 DNA reads as TGTGCCAGCAGCTTTGCGGGGGTGGGTGAGACCCAGTACTTC. It is translated as CASSFAGVGETQYF.

Many counts were recorded for this clone. This sample includes further DNA sequences coding for the same CDR3. The rearrangement uses TRBV2 and TRBJ1-2; D gene ambiguous. Germline lookup yields CDR1 SNHLY and CDR2 FYNNEI. The CDR3 extends over 12 amino acids. Trimming removed 4 bases from V and 2 bases from J, with 5 bases in between. DNA of the CDR3: TGTGCCAGCAGTGTGAGAAACTATGGCTACACCTTC. Translated: CASSVRNYGYTF.

This chain joins TRBV5-5 and TRBJ1-1; no firm D call. V shed 4 bases and J shed 10 bases, with 17 bases lying between them. The germline V gene encodes CDR1 SGHKS and CDR2 YYEKEE (reference sequence). The length of the CDR3 is 13 residues. The CDR3 bases are TGTGCCAGCAGCCCCGTCTTGGGCGAAGGAGCTTTCTTT. This codes for CASSPVLGEGAFF.

The gene calls are TRBV5-4 and TRBJ2-2; 10 bases align to TRBD1. The CDR3 is 14 residues long. Trimming at V came to 4 bases and at J to 8 bases, leaving 5 bases not matched to a gene. The germline CDR1 and CDR2 sequences are SGHNT and YYREEE (reference sequence). CDR3 loop: CASSDGDRGGELFF. As DNA, the CDR3 is TGTGCCAGCAGCGACGGGGACAGGGGAGGGGAGCTGTTTTTT.

The chain combines TRBV5-6 with TRBJ1-2; D gene unclear. Germline CDR1 and CDR2: SGHDT and YYEEEE. The CDR3 is 13 amino acids. The V end lost 1 base, the J end lost 1 base, and 5 bases lay between the germline ends. In nucleotides, the CDR3 is TGTGCCAGCAGCTTGACGAGTAACTATGGCTACACCTTC. Protein product: CASSLTSNYGYTF.

The rearrangement uses TRBV5-1 and TRBJ1-3; 8 bases match TRBD1. V shed 4 bases, J shed 4 bases, and the junction held 7 bases outside the gene matches. The CDR3 contains 15 residues. Germline CDR1 is SGHRS and CDR2 is YFSETQ. The CDR3 is CASSDPTGEGNTIYF. The DNA of the CDR3 is TGCGCCAGCAGCGACCCGACAGGGGAAGGAAACACCATATATTTT.

CDR3 amino acids: CASEVRTSGSYEQYF. CDR3 nucleotide sequence: TGTGCTAGTGAAGTGAGGACTAGCGGCTCCTACGAGCAGTACTTC. The rearrangement uses TRBV12-5 and TRBJ2-7; the match to TRBD2 covers 10 bases. The CDR3 runs 15 residues. The germline V gene encodes CDR1 LGHNT and CDR2 FRNRAP. Unmatched junction bases numbered 6, after V lost 7 bases and J lost 0 bases.

This chain joins TRBV5-4 and TRBJ2-2, with D possibly TRBD2 on 6 matching bases. Trimming removed 3 bases from V and 6 bases from J, with 15 bases in between. The CDR3 consists of 15 residues. The germline gives CDR1 SGHNT, CDR2 YYREEE (reference sequence). The CDR3 is CASSSSRGRAGELFF. CDR3 sequence (DNA): TGTGCCAGCAGCTCCTCGCGGGGCCGGGCCGGGGAGCTGTTTTTT.

The chain has TRBV7-2 and TRBJ2-5; D might be TRBD1 (9 bases). V lost 3 bases and J 7 bases, leaving 18 bases between the germline ends. The CDR3 is 15 amino acids. Per the germline V gene, CDR1 is SGHTA and CDR2 is FQGNSA. CDR3 sequence: CASSFTGGREGTQYF. The CDR3 DNA sequence: TGTGCCAGCAGCTTCACAGGGGGCCGGGAGGGGACCCAGTACTTC.

The rearrangement links TRBV6-6 to TRBJ2-1, with 10 nucleotides matching TRBD2. CDR3 length: 14 residues. With V trimmed by 10 bases and J by 7 bases, 10 bases remained unmatched. CDR1 and CDR2 (germline): MNHNY, SVGAGI (reference sequence). This CDR3 is CATRAGGPYNEQFF. Here the CDR3 DNA reads TGTGCCACAAGAGCGGGGGGGCCGTATAATGAGCAGTTCTTC.

J is TRBJ1-5 and V is TRBV12-3 or TRBV12-4; D is perhaps TRBD1 (5 bases). The CDR3 spans 13 residues. Trimming cost V 2 bases and J 6 bases, with 8 bases left between them. This chain's CDR3 is CASSLSGVQPQHF. As DNA, the CDR3 is TGTGCCAGCAGTTTATCGGGGGTTCAGCCCCAGCATTTT.

This chain connects TRBV18 to TRBJ2-5; 11 bases fit TRBD2. This CDR3 contains 15 residues. Germline CDR1 and CDR2: KGHSH and LQKENI. The junction had 1 base not matched to a gene; V was cut back by 0 bases and J by 4 bases. CDR3: CASSPPGLAAETQYF. The CDR3 DNA sequence: TGTGCCAGCTCACCACCGGGACTAGCGGCAGAGACCCAGTACTTC.

The rearrangement uses TRBV3-1 (or the pseudogene TRBV3-2) and TRBJ1-2, with D possibly being TRBD1 (5 bases). V shed 5 bases and J shed 2 bases, with 15 bases lying between them. The CDR3 spans 15 residues. Germline CDR1 is LGHDT and CDR2 is YNNKEL (reference sequence). CDR3 region: CASSLSRGRNYGYTF. CDR3 nucleotides: TGTGCCAGCAGCTTAAGTAGGGGCAGGAACTATGGCTACACCTTC.

The chain carries TRBV28 and TRBJ1-5; D perhaps matches TRBD1 (6 bases). This CDR3 comprises 17 residues. The V gene's germline CDR1 is MDHEN and CDR2 SYDVKM. Trimming took 4 bases from V and 2 from J, leaving 18 bases between them. The CDR3 loop reads CASSSLSQGGGNQPQHF. The CDR3 DNA is TGTGCCAGCAGTTCCCTCTCACAGGGCGGCGGCAATCAGCCCCAGCATTTT.